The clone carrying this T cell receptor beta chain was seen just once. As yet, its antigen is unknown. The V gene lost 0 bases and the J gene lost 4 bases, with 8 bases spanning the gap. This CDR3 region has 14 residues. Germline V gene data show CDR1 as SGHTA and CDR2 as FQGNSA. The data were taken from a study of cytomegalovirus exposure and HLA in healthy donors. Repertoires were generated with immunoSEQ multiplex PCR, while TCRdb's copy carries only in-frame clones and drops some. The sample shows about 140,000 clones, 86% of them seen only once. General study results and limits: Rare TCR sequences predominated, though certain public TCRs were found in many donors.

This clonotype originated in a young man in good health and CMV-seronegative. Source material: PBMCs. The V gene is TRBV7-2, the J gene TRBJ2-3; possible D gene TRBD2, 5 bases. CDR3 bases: TGTGCCAGCAGCTTAGCCAGGCGGGCAGATACGCAGTATTTT. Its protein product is CASSLARRADTQYF.